This T cell receptor beta chain was captured by sequencing in a study of blood T cell repertoires in COVID-19. About the research overall: Nucleic acid was either cDNA or gDNA, and it came from T cells, B-cell-depleted T cells, or PBMCs.

The method was immunoSEQ multiplex PCR; TCRdb's version includes in-frame clones alone and lacks a portion of them. In the table there are about 210,000 clones, around four fifths of which are singletons. Germline lookup yields CDR1 KGHSH and CDR2 LQKENI. The V gene lost 2 bases and the J gene lost 5 bases, with 15 bases spanning the gap. The CDR3 is 15 residues long. The chain has TRBV18 and TRBJ1-1, with D hard to call. The sequenced sample was peripheral blood. The receptor's source is a man between 60 and 75 years old with COVID-19, enrolled during active disease. CDR3 coding DNA: TGTGCCAGCTCACCATCGAGGGAGGTTTGGACTGAAGCTTTCTTT. This sequence encodes CASSPSREVWTEAFF. Together with reference TRBV18 and TRBJ1-1, the CDR3 gives the full variable domain: NAGVMQNPRHLVRRRGQEARLRCSPMKGHSHVYWYRQLPEEGLKFMVYLQKENIIDESGMPKERFSAEFPKEGPSILRIQQVVRGDSAAYFCASSPSREVWTEAFFGQGTRLTVV.